The rows below give T cell receptor beta chains drawn from one sample of a study of T cell repertoires in cytomegalovirus infection. TCRdb ran MiXCR on the reads and lists one entry per CDR3 protein. This repertoire shows approximately 500,000 distinct CDR3 sequences, 16% found once; its top ten account for 20% to 30%. Specimen: CD8+ T cells from PBMCs. The receptors here all came from a human donor in good health (CMV status not recorded). Some clones in this sample may be carry-over from other donors' samples. The CDR3 runs from the conserved cysteine through the conserved F or W. The order of the fields is clone size, D gene, J gene, V gene, CDR3 DNA, CDR3 protein. The D gene is left open where the match is weak. A row's size may be missing; if present it is once, few, many or a size class.

many - TRBJ1-1 TRBV11-2 TGTGCCAGCAGCTTAGATCCAGGGCTGGACACTGAAGCTTTCTTT CASSLDPGLDTEAFF
few - TRBJ2-7 TRBV27 TGTGCCAGCAGTCCCAAAGACTCCTACGAGCAGTACTTC CASSPKDSYEQYF
few - TRBJ2-3 TRBV6-1 TGTGCCAGCAGTGAACGGGCAGCGGACGGGATTACGCAGTATTTT CASSERAADGITQYF
many - TRBJ2-2 TRBV7-9 TGTGCCAGCAGCTCCATAGAGGATGGGAGTACCGGGGAGCTGTTTTTT CASSSIEDGSTGELFF
many - TRBJ2-7 TRBV7-3 TGTGCCAGCAGCTTAAGTGCGGAGTCCTACGAGCAGTACTTC CASSLSAESYEQYF
many - TRBJ2-3 TRBV6-6 TGTGCCAGCACCACCCCTAGTAGCACAGATACGCAGTATTTT CASTTPSSTDTQYF
- - TRBJ2-1 TRBV2 TGTGCCAGCAGTGACGCCGTGATCGGTGAGCAGTTCTTC CASSDAVIGEQFF
- TRBD2 TRBJ2-1 TRBV7-3 TGTGCCAGCAGCTCCCCGGGACTAGCGGGAGAGCGGGGTTACAATGAGCAGTTCTTC CASSSPGLAGERGYNEQFF
- - TRBJ2-2 TRBV2 TGTGCCAGCAGTCCCAGGTTGTTTTTTGGGGAGCTGTTTTTT CASSPRLFFGELFF
few - TRBJ1-6 TRBV4-1 TGCGCCAGCAGCCAAGGACCTCTTACAGGTTCACCCCTCCACTTT CASSQGPLTGSPLHF
many - TRBJ1-4 TRBV7-9 TGTGCCAGCAGCTTGAGAATGGAAAAACTGTTTTTT CASSLRMEKLFF
many TRBD2 TRBJ2-1 TRBV28 TGTGCCAGCAGTTTCCGGGGACTAGCGGGAGACGAGCAGTTCTTC CASSFRGLAGDEQFF
- - TRBJ1-1 TRBV4-2 TGTGCCAGCAGCAAAACTCTTACAGGGAACACTGAAGCTTTCTTT CASSKTLTGNTEAFF
many - TRBJ1-2 TRBV7-9 TGTGCCAGCAGCTCCCCCCATCTTCGGATGACAGGAAAAAACTATGGCTACACCTTC CASSSPHLRMTGKNYGYTF
few TRBD2 TRBJ2-7 TRBV6-6 TGTGCCAGCAGTTCAGCGGGAGTTGGTTCCTACGAGCAGTACTTC CASSSAGVGSYEQYF
- TRBD1 TRBJ2-1 TRBV19 TGTGCCAGTGTTATTGACAGGGGGCTGGGCAATGAGCAGTTCTTC CASVIDRGLGNEQFF
many TRBD2 TRBJ2-1 TRBV7-9 TGTGCCAGCAGCCCGACCAAAATACAAGCGGGGGAGCAGTTCTTC CASSPTKIQAGEQFF
few TRBD2 TRBJ2-1 TRBV24-1 TGTGCCACCAGTGGGGGGGGAGCACGCGCGCAGTTCTTC CATSGGGARAQFF
few TRBD1 TRBJ1-1 TRBV2 TGTGCCAGCAACAGGGGAAGCACTGAAGCTTTCTTT CASNRGSTEAFF
- - TRBJ2-7 TRBV6-1 TGTGCCAGCAGTGAAGAACTTGTGTGGCGGGAACGTTACGAGCAGTACTTC CASSEELVWRERYEQYF
many - TRBJ2-5 TRBV27 TGTGCCAGCAGTTTCGGCAGGGCAGAGACCCAGTACTTC CASSFGRAETQYF
- TRBD2 TRBJ2-7 TRBV4-1 TGCGCCAGCAGACCTTTCCCGGGACTAGACTACGAGCAGTACTTC CASRPFPGLDYEQYF
- - TRBJ2-7 TRBV29-1 TGCAGCGGGACAGTTGGGGGATACGAGCAGTACTTC CSGTVGGYEQYF